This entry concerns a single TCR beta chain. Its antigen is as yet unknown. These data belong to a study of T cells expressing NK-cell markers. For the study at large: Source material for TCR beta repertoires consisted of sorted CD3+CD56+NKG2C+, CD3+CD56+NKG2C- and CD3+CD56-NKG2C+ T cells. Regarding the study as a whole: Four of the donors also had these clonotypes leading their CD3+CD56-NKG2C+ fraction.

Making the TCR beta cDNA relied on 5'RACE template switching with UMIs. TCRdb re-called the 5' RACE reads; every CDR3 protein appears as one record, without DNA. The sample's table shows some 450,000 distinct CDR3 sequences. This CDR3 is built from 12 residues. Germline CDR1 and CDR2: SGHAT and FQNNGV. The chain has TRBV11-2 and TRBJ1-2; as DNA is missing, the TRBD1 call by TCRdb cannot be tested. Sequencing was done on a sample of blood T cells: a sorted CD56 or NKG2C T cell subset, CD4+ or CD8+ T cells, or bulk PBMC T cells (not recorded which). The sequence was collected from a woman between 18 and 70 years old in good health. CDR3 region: CASSLGPDGYTF.